One and the same sample provided the 30 T cell receptor beta chains below, sequenced in a study of cytomegalovirus exposure and HLA in healthy donors. With 60 Vbeta and 13 Jbeta primers, the PCR was carried out. Assay: immunoSEQ multiplex PCR; the TCRdb copy retains only in-frame clones and omits some. The sample contains tens of thousands of clones, roughly 80% of which appear only once. The sequenced sample was PBMCs. These receptors all come from a young man in good health and CMV-seronegative.

The genes are TRBV21-1 and TRBJ2-4; TRBD2, the table's D call, was not compared with the DNA. TRBV21-1 is flagged as a pseudogene. The CDR3 runs to 14 residues. CDR3 bases: TGTGCCAGCAGCACTAGGACTAGCAGAGACATTCAGTACTTC. Encoded protein: CASSTRTSRDIQYF.

The chain carries TRBV12-5 and TRBJ1-1; D not certain. V lost 7 bases and J lost 3, with 18 bases in between. Germline lookup yields CDR1 LGHNT and CDR2 FRNRAP. The CDR3 contains 15 residues. The CDR3 nucleotides read TGTGCTAGTGCTCGGGGTGGGCGGCAGGACACTGAAGCTTTCTTT. This gives the protein CASARGGRQDTEAFF.

V is TRBV5-4 and J is TRBJ1-1; D gene uncertain. CDR1 and CDR2 from the germline V gene are SGHNT and YYREEE (reference sequence). The V gene lost 4 bases and the J gene lost 3 bases, with 13 bases spanning the gap. This CDR3 has 14 amino acids. Written as DNA, the CDR3 is TGTGCCAGCAGCAGGGTGAGGGTAGACACTGAAGCTTTCTTT. It codes for CASSRVRVDTEAFF.

J is TRBJ2-3 and V is TRBV27; 7 nucleotides agree with TRBD2. V dropped 6 bases and J dropped 4; count of bases not matched to a gene: 4. Germline assignment: CDR1 MNHEY and CDR2 SMNVEV (reference sequence). This CDR3 is 13 amino acids long. The CDR3: CASSPRGADTQYF. The CDR3 nucleotides read TGTGCCAGCAGCCCCCGGGGGGCAGATACGCAGTATTTT.

This chain links TRBV5-4 with TRBJ2-2, with 7 bases fitting TRBD1. The germline V gene has CDR1 SGHNT and CDR2 YYREEE (reference sequence). This CDR3 has 16 residues. V lost 4 bases and J lost 3; bases outside the gene matches: 9. CDR3 sequence reads: CASSSDRDIDTGELFF. The CDR3 coding sequence is TGTGCCAGCAGCAGCGACAGGGATATTGACACCGGGGAGCTGTTTTTT. Looking up the rest from reference TRBV5-4 and TRBJ2-2 gives the full variable domain: ETGVTQSPTHLIKTRGQQVTLRCSSQSGHNTVSWYQQALGQGPQFIFQYYREEENGRGNFPPRFSGLQFPNYSSELNVNALELDDSALYLCASSSDRDIDTGELFFGEGSRLTVL.

The CDR3 coding sequence is TGTGCCAGCTCCACCGGCAGCGCACCGAACACTGAAGCTTTCTTT. The encoded protein is CASSTGSAPNTEAFF. V usage is TRBV18 and J usage is TRBJ1-1; unclear D gene. This CDR3 has 15 residues. Germline V lookup: CDR1 KGHSH, CDR2 LQKENI. V dropped 6 bases and J dropped 1 base, with 15 bases sitting between them.

This clone was found a few times. This sequence joins TRBV10-2 and TRBJ2-1; D might be TRBD2 (5 bases). Germline lookup yields CDR1 WSHSY and CDR2 SAAADI. This CDR3 comprises 15 residues. The germline V and J ends were trimmed by 0 bases and 0 bases, with 6 bases remaining between them. CDR3 loop: CASSESRGSYNEQFF. CDR3 nucleotide sequence: TGCGCCAGCAGTGAGTCTCGGGGCTCCTACAATGAGCAGTTCTTC.

This rearrangement joins TRBV29-1 to TRBJ1-2; 7 bases align to TRBD1. CDR1 and CDR2 (germline): SQVTM, ANQGSEA. This CDR3 has 12 amino acids. With V trimmed by 4 bases and J by 5 bases, 4 bases remained unmatched. The CDR3 DNA follows: TGCAGCGTTGGATGGGACAGTTATGGCTACACCTTC. Residues: CSVGWDSYGYTF.

This clone was picked up a small number of times. The rearrangement joins TRBV5-1 to TRBJ2-1; TRBD2 agrees at 10 bases. Germline CDR1 is SGHRS and CDR2 is YFSETQ. V shed 6 bases and J 5 bases; nucleotides not matched to a gene: 8. The CDR3 covers 15 residues. The CDR3 DNA reads TGCGCCAGCAACGAGCGGGGGGGCCAGGACAATGAGCAGTTCTTC. It encodes CASNERGGQDNEQFF.

The gene calls are TRBV7-9 and TRBJ1-4; 9 bases match TRBD1. Germline values: CDR1 SEHNR, CDR2 FQNEAQ (reference sequence). V shed 5 bases and J 4 bases; nucleotides not matched to a gene: 2. There are 14 residues in the CDR3. CDR3 region: CASSRGQGNEKLFF. The CDR3 nucleotides are TGTGCCAGCAGCCGGGGACAGGGTAATGAAAAACTGTTTTTT. Based on the CDR3 plus reference TRBV7-9 and TRBJ1-4, the full variable domain is DTGVSQNPRHKITKRGQNVTFRCDPISEHNRLYWYRQTLGQGPEFLTYFQNEAQLEKSRLLSDRFSAERPKGSFSTLEIQRTEQGDSAMYLCASSRGQGNEKLFFGSGTQLSVL.

The chain is built from TRBV29-1 and TRBJ2-4; D remains unclear. The length of the CDR3 is 17 residues. Looked up from germline, CDR1 is SQVTM and CDR2 is ANQGSEA. Trimming pared 4 bases from V and 3 bases from J, leaving 22 bases between. CDR3 bases: TGCAGCGTTGCCAAGGAGCCCCCCCTTTGTGACAAAAACATTCAGTACTTC. Its protein product is CSVAKEPPLCDKNIQYF.

This rearrangement joins TRBV11-1 to TRBJ1-1, with 7 bases fitting TRBD1. J lost 1 base, V lost 7 bases, and 12 bases had no gene match. Germline CDR1 SGHAT, CDR2 FQDESV (reference sequence). The CDR3 is 16 amino acids. For the CDR3, the DNA is TGTGCCAGCACCCACGCCACAGGGGATCCGAACACTGAAGCTTTCTTT. This gives the protein CASTHATGDPNTEAFF.

V gene TRBV10-3 combines with J gene TRBJ2-7, with TRBD1 identical over 7 bases. CDR1 and CDR2 (germline): ENHRY, SYGVKD. After removal of 5 bases from V and 2 bases from J, the junction contained 6 bases not matched to a gene. The CDR3 spans 14 residues. CDR3 region: CAISIGQETYEQYF. The CDR3, as DNA: TGTGCCATCAGTATCGGACAGGAGACCTACGAGCAGTACTTC.

The chain couples TRBV27 to TRBJ2-7, with TRBD1 matching 7 bases. The CDR3 covers 11 residues. Germline CDR1 MNHEY, CDR2 SMNVEV (reference sequence). The V gene end was trimmed by 7 bases and the J gene end by 7 bases; junction bases not matched to a gene: 4. The CDR3 here is CASMGQREQYF. In nucleotides, the CDR3 is TGTGCCAGCATGGGACAGAGGGAGCAGTACTTC.

This clone has only a few counts. This rearrangement joins TRBV5-1 to TRBJ2-6; D is unresolved. V lost 4 bases and J 4 bases, leaving 6 bases between the germline ends. CDR1 and CDR2 from the germline V gene are SGHRS and YFSETQ. There are 13 residues in the CDR3. The CDR3 region has the DNA TGCGCCAGCAGCCCCGGGGGGGCCAACGTCCTGACTTTC. This gives the protein CASSPGGANVLTF. Full variable domain (outside the CDR3, taken from reference TRBV5-1 and TRBJ2-6): KAGVTQTPRYLIKTRGQQVTLSCSPISGHRSVSWYQQTPGQGLQFLFEYFSETQRNKGNFPGRFSGRQFSNSRSEMNVSTLELGDSALYLCASSPGGANVLTFGAGSRLTVL.

The CDR3 loop is CASSSSGGVTGELFF. CDR3 DNA: TGTGCCAGCAGCTCTAGCGGGGGGGTCACCGGGGAGCTGTTTTTT. V and J are TRBV7-9 and TRBJ2-2; 12 bases align to TRBD2. Per germline, CDR1 SEHNR and CDR2 FQNEAQ (reference sequence). The V gene end was trimmed by 4 bases and the J gene end by 4 bases; junction bases not matched to a gene: 1. CDR3 length: 15 amino acids.

The genes are TRBV28 and TRBJ2-7; D uncertain. The CDR3 consists of 12 residues. Germline V gene sequence: CDR1 MDHEN, CDR2 SYDVKM. V was pared by 3 bases and J by 2 bases, with 5 bases between. The CDR3 region has the DNA TGTGCCAGCAGTTTGTCAGCCTACGAGCAGTACTTC. Translation: CASSLSAYEQYF.

The V gene is TRBV5-5, the J gene TRBJ2-7, with 7 bases fitting TRBD1. The CDR3 has 14 amino acids. V shed 3 bases and J 5 bases; nucleotides not matched to a gene: 8. Per the germline V gene, CDR1 is SGHKS and CDR2 is YYEKEE (reference sequence). The CDR3 loop reads CASSSRTGADEQYF. In DNA, the CDR3 is TGTGCCAGCAGCTCGAGGACAGGTGCGGACGAGCAGTACTTC.

The chain carries TRBV28 and TRBJ2-7, with D perhaps TRBD1 (6 bases). V was clipped by 6 bases and J by 6 bases, with 30 bases between them. The V gene's germline CDR1 is MDHEN and CDR2 SYDVKM. The CDR3 spans 18 residues. The CDR3 spells CASRRRFRDKIIGGEQYF. The DNA of the CDR3 is TGTGCCAGCAGGCGCCGCTTCCGGGACAAAATAATAGGTGGCGAGCAGTACTTC.

The chain has TRBV5-1 and TRBJ1-4; TRBD1 might be the D (5 bases). CDR3 length equals 16 residues. V was clipped by 3 bases and J by 2 bases, with 14 bases between them. Germline CDR1 and CDR2: SGHRS and YFSETQ. CDR3 nucleotides: TGCGCCAGCAGCTCCGGTCGACAGCCCACTAATGAAAAACTGTTTTTT. This translates into CASSSGRQPTNEKLFF.

The chain combines TRBV10-3 with TRBJ2-7, with 8 bases identical to TRBD1. Trimming removed 8 bases from V and 4 bases from J; junction bases left unmatched: 19. CDR3 length: 17 residues. Germline V gene lookup returns CDR1 ENHRY and CDR2 SYGVKD. DNA of the CDR3: TGTGCCATCGGCAATTTAGTCGGACAGGGTGTCGGGTACGAGCAGTACTTC. This translates into CAIGNLVGQGVGYEQYF.

The chain uses TRBV10-3 and TRBJ2-7, with TRBD1 matching over 7 bases. The germline CDR1 and CDR2 sequences are ENHRY and SYGVKD. J was trimmed by 4 bases and V by 0 bases; bases with no gene match: 9. There are 16 residues in the CDR3. The CDR3 DNA sequence: TGTGCCATCAGTGAGTCTCCCCGGGACAGAAAATACGAGCAGTACTTC. This sequence encodes CAISESPRDRKYEQYF.

This clone was observed a single time. The chain has TRBV11-2 and TRBJ2-3; 10 positions agree with TRBD1. The CDR3 sequence is 14 residues long. The ends lost 6 bases at V and 6 bases at J; junction bases unmatched: 6. The germline V gene encodes CDR1 SGHAT and CDR2 FQNNGV. DNA of the CDR3: TGTGCCAGCAGGTCGGGACAGGGGAGGGATACGCAGTATTTT. This translates into CASRSGQGRDTQYF.

The chain couples TRBV6-1 to TRBJ2-7; no firm D call. The CDR3 contains 16 residues. The ends were cut back, 4 bases at V and 1 base at J, with 17 bases in the middle. Germline V lookup: CDR1 MNHNS, CDR2 SASEGT. CDR3 protein: CASSAASQVKSYEQYF. The CDR3 DNA follows: TGTGCCAGCAGTGCGGCTTCGCAGGTCAAATCCTACGAGCAGTACTTC.

Concerning this clone: Other DNA sequences from this sample encode an identical CDR3 as well. The V gene is TRBV4-1, the J gene TRBJ1-2; 7 bases fit TRBD1. This CDR3 region has 17 residues. V shed 3 bases, J shed 4 bases, and the junction held 14 bases outside the gene matches. The germline V gene encodes CDR1 MGHRA and CDR2 YSYEKL. The chain's CDR3 is CASSQLGFLPGGYGYTF. The CDR3 DNA reads TGCGCCAGCAGCCAGTTGGGCTTTCTCCCAGGGGGCTATGGCTACACCTTC.

This sequence joins TRBV19 and TRBJ1-5, with TRBD1 matching 7 bases. Germline V gene data show CDR1 as LNHDA and CDR2 as SQIVND (reference sequence). The CDR3 length is 12 residues. The J segment lost 7 bases and the V segment lost 4 bases, leaving 1 base of the junction unmatched. In nucleotides, the CDR3 is TGTGCCAGTAGTAGACAGGGCCAGCCCCAGCATTTT. Its translation: CASSRQGQPQHF.

The genes are TRBV30 and TRBJ2-5; D is perhaps TRBD2 (5 bases). Looked up from germline, CDR1 is GTSNPN and CDR2 is SVGIG (reference sequence). V lost 4 bases and J lost 2, with 14 bases in between. The CDR3 runs to 14 residues. For the CDR3, the DNA is TGTGCCTGGAAGGATGGGAGCTGGCAAGAGACCCAGTACTTC. Translation: CAWKDGSWQETQYF.

This clone came up once. The rearrangement joins TRBV5-4 to TRBJ1-2; no definite D call. The CDR3 length is 14 residues. Germline CDR1 reads SGHNT; CDR2 reads YYREEE (reference sequence). The V end was cut by 0 bases, the J end by 2 bases, with 8 bases between. The CDR3 DNA follows: TGTGCCAGCAGCTTGGATAGCCCCAACTATGGCTACACCTTC. Translating gives CASSLDSPNYGYTF.

This chain joins TRBV5-6 and TRBJ2-5; TRBD2 aligns across 9 bases. The DNA end is more similar to TRBJ2-7, so the J call may be wrong. There are 15 residues in the CDR3. Germline-derived CDR1 and CDR2 are SGHDT and YYEEEE. The DNA for the CDR3 is TGTGCCAGCAGCTTGTTGTCTAGCGGGGACTACGAGCAGTACTTC. Translated, it gives CASSLLSSGDYEQYF.

This rearrangement joins TRBV15 to TRBJ2-7; a possible D gene is TRBD1 (6 bases). Per germline, CDR1 LNHNV and CDR2 YYDKDF (reference sequence). CDR3 size: 15 residues. V lost 0 bases to trimming and J lost 2 bases, with 11 bases between them. The DNA of the CDR3 is TGTGCCACCAGCAGAGATCGATCAGGGGCCTACGAGCAGTACTTC. Residues: CATSRDRSGAYEQYF.